This record looks at one T cell receptor beta chain sequence and its context. Its specificity is not known. The CDR3 is 13 amino acids. In germline, CDR1 is SGHAT, CDR2 FQNNGV. The V and J ends lost 2 bases and 3 bases, in that order; junction bases with no gene match: 0. These data are taken from a study of OX40 agonist ivuxolimab in advanced cancers. In the study overall: Mean age approximately 59 years, range about 20 to 85; 82.7% male. Three patients, one with hepatocellular carcinoma and two with cutaneous melanoma, responded partially. Study-wide results and caveats: Low clonal expansion, among the lowest seen, marked partial responders at 0.1-3.0 mg/kg.

Profiling relied on immunoSEQ multiplex PCR, and the TCRdb table lists in-frame clones only, not all of them. The table lists about 74,000 clones, 84% of them singletons, with less than 2.5% in the top ten. This TCR was sampled from an adult with an advanced solid tumor such as melanoma, head and neck, liver or kidney cancer. V is TRBV11-2 and J is TRBJ1-2; TRBD1 agrees at 7 bases. The source was CD4+ or CD8+ T cells sorted from blood, collected in a trial of the OX40 agonist ivuxolimab. The chain's CDR3 is CASSLTGDYGYTF. The CDR3 DNA reads as TGTGCCAGCAGCTTAACAGGGGACTATGGCTACACCTTC. Based on the CDR3 plus reference TRBV11-2 and TRBJ1-2, the full variable domain is EAGVAQSPRYKIIEKRQSVAFWCNPISGHATLYWYQQILGQGPKLLIQFQNNGVVDDSQLPKDRFSAERLKGVDSTLKIQPAKLEDSAVYLCASSLTGDYGYTFGSGTRLTVV.